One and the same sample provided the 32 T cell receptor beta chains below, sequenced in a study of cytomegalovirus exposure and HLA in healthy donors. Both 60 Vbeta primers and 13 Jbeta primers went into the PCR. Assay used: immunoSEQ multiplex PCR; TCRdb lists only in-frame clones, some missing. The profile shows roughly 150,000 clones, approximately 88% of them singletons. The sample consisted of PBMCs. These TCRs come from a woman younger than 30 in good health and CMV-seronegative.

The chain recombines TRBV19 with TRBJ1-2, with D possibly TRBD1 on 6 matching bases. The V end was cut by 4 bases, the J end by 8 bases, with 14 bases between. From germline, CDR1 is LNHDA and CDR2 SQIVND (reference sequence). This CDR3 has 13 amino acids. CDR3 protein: CASSKQGRRGYTF. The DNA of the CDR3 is TGTGCCAGTAGTAAACAGGGTCGTCGAGGCTACACCTTC.

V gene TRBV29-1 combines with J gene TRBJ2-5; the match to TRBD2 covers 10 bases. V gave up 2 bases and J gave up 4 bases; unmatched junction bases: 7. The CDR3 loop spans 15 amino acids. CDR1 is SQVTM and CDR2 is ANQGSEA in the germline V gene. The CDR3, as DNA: TGCAGCGTTGAATTACTAGCGGGGATCAGAGAGACCCAGTACTTC. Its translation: CSVELLAGIRETQYF.

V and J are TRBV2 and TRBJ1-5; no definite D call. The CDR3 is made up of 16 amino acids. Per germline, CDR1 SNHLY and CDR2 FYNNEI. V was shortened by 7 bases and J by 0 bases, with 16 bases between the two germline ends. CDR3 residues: CASTSPGLYSNQPQHF. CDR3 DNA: TGTGCCAGCACCTCACCCGGACTCTATAGCAATCAGCCCCAGCATTTT.

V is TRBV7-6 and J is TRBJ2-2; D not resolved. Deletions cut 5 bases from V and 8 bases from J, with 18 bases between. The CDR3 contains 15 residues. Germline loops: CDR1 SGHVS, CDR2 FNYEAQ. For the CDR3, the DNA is TGTGCCAGCAGCCCTAATTCGGAGATACCAGGGGAGCTGTTTTTT. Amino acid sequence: CASSPNSEIPGELFF. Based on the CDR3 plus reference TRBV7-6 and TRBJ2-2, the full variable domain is GAGVSQSPRYKVTKRGQDVALRCDPISGHVSLYWYRQALGQGPEFLTYFNYEAQQDKSGLPNDRFSAERPEGSISTLTIQRTEQRDSAMYRCASSPNSEIPGELFFGEGSRLTVL.

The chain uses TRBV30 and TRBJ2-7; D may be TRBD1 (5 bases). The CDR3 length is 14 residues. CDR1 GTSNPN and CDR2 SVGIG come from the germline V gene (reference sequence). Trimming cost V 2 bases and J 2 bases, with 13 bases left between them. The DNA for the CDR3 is TGTGCCTGGAGTAGGGGTTTCCCCCCCTACGAGCAGTACTTC. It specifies CAWSRGFPPYEQYF.

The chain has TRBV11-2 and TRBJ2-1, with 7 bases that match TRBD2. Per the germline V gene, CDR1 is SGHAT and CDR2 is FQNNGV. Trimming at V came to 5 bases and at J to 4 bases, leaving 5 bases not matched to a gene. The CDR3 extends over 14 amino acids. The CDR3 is CASSPRGEYNEQFF. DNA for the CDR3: TGTGCCAGCAGCCCCCGGGGGGAGTACAATGAGCAGTTCTTC.

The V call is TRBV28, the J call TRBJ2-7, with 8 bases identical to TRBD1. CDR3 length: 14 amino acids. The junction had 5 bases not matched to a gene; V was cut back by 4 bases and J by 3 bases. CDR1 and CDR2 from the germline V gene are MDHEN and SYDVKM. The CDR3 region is CASSSYTGGYEQYF. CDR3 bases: TGTGCCAGCAGTTCCTACACAGGGGGCTACGAGCAGTACTTC.

CDR3 in DNA: TGTGCCAGCAGTTTGGGGGTAGGGGACACTACTACTGAGCAGTTCTTC. Protein product: CASSLGVGDTTTEQFF. This rearrangement joins TRBV6-5 to TRBJ2-1; tentatively, D is TRBD1 (6 bases). In germline, CDR1 is MNHEY, CDR2 SVGAGI. Trimming took off 4 bases at V and 9 bases at J, with 22 bases between the two ends. CDR3 length: 16 amino acids.

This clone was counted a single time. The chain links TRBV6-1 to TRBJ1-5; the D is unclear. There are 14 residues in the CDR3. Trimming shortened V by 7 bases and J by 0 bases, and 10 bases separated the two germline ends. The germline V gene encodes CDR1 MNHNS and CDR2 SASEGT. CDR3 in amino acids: CASKTDYSNQPQHF. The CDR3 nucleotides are TGTGCCAGCAAGACGGACTATAGCAATCAGCCCCAGCATTTT.

This CDR3 reads CASSRLAGVTDTQYF. The DNA of the CDR3 is TGTGCCAGCAGCCGACTAGCGGGGGTCACAGATACGCAGTATTTT. This chain uses TRBV7-2 with TRBJ2-3; 12 bases are a match to TRBD2. J was trimmed by 2 bases and V by 5 bases; bases with no gene match: 2. The CDR3 length is 15 residues. Germline CDR1 SGHTA, CDR2 FQGNSA.

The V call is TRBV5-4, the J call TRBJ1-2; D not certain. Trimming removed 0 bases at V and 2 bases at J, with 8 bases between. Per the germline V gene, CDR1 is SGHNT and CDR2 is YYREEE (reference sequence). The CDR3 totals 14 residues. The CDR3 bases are TGTGCCAGCAGCTTGGAAAGCAACAACTATGGCTACACCTTC. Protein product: CASSLESNNYGYTF.

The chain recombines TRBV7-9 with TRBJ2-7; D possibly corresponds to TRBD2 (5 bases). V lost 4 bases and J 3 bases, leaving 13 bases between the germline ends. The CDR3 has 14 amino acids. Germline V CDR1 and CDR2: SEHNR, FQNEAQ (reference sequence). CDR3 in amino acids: CASSSGLSLYEQYF. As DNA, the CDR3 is TGTGCCAGCAGCTCCGGACTGTCCCTCTACGAGCAGTACTTC.

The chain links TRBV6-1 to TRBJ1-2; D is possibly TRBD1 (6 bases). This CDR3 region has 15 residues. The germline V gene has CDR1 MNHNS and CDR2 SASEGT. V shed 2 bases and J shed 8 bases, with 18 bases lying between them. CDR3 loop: CASSERTVSPSGYTF. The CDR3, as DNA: TGTGCCAGCAGTGAAAGGACAGTCTCCCCTTCGGGCTACACCTTC.

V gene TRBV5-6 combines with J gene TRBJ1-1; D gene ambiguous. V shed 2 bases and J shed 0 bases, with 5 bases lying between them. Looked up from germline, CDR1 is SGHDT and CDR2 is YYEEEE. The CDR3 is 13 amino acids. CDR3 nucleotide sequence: TGTGCCAGCAGCTTACTTCTGAACACTGAAGCTTTCTTT. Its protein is CASSLLLNTEAFF.

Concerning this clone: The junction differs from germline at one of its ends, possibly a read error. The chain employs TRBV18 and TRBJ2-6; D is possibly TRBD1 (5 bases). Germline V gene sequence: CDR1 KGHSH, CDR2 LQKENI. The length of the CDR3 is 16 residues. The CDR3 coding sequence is TGTGCCAGCTCAGGGAATAGGGGTTCTGGGGCCAACGGCCTGACTTTC. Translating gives CASSGNRGSGANGLTF.

The CDR3 coding sequence is TGCGCCAGCAGGGTTGCCGGGGGGAACACCGGGGAGCTGTTTTTT. Translation: CASRVAGGNTGELFF. The chain uses TRBV5-1 and TRBJ2-2; TRBD2 might be the D (6 bases). There are 15 residues in the CDR3. Trimming removed 5 bases from V and 1 base from J, with 12 bases in between. From germline, CDR1 is SGHRS and CDR2 YFSETQ.

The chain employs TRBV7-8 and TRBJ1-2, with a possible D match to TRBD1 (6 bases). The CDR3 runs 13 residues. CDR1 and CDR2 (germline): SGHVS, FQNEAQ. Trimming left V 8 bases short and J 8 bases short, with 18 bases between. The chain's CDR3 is CASGAGASRGYTF. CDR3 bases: TGTGCCAGCGGGGCAGGGGCAAGCAGGGGCTACACCTTC.

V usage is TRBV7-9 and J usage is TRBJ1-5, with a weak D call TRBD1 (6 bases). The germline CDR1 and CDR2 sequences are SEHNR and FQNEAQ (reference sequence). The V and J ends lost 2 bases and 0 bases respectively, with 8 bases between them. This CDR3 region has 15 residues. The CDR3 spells CASSLQGNSNQPQHF. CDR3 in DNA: TGTGCCAGCAGCTTACAGGGGAATAGCAATCAGCCCCAGCATTTT.

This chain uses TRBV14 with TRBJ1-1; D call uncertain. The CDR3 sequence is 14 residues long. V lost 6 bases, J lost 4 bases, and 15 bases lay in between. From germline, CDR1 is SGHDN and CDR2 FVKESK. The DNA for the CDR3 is TGTGCCAGCAGACCCCCCCGGTCGGGCACTGAAGCTTTCTTT. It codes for CASRPPRSGTEAFF.

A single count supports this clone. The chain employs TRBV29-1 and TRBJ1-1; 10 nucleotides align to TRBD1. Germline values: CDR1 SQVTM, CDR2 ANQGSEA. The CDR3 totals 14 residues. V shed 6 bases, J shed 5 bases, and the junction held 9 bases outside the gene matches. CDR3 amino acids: CSVHSTGGRTEAFF. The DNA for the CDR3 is TGCAGCGTCCACTCGACAGGGGGCCGAACTGAAGCTTTCTTT.

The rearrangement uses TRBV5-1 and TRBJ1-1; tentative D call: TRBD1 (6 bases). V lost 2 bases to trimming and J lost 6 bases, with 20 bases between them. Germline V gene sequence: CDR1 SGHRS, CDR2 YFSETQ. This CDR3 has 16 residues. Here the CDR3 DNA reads TGCGCCAGCAGCTTAAGGACCGCAGGGGCGGGGGCTGAAGCTTTCTTT. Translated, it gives CASSLRTAGAGAEAFF.

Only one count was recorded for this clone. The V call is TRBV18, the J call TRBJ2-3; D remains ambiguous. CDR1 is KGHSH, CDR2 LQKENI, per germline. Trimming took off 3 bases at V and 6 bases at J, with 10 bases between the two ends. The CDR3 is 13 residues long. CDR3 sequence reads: CASSPQQSDTQYF. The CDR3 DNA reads TGTGCCAGCTCACCGCAACAAAGTGATACGCAGTATTTT.

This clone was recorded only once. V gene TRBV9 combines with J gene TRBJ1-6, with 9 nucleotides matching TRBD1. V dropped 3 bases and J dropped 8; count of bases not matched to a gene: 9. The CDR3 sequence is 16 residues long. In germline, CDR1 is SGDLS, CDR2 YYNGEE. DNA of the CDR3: TGTGCCAGCAGCGAAGACAGGGGGGCGATTCATTCACCCCTCCACTTT. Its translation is CASSEDRGAIHSPLHF.

The CDR3 protein is CASGEGGETQYF. Written as DNA, the CDR3 is TGTGCCAGCGGTGAGGGAGGAGAGACCCAGTACTTC. This sequence joins TRBV27 and TRBJ2-5; possibly TRBD2 for D (6 bases). V was trimmed by 8 bases and J by 4 bases, leaving 11 bases between them. CDR3 length equals 12 residues. The germline CDR1 and CDR2 sequences are MNHEY and SMNVEV (reference sequence).

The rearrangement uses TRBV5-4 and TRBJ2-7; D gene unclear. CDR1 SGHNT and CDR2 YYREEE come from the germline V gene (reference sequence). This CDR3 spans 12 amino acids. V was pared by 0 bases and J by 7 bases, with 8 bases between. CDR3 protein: CASSLGRSEQYF. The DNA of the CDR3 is TGTGCCAGCAGCTTGGGCAGGTCGGAGCAGTACTTC. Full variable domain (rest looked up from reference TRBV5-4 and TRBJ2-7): ETGVTQSPTHLIKTRGQQVTLRCSSQSGHNTVSWYQQALGQGPQFIFQYYREEENGRGNFPPRFSGLQFPNYSSELNVNALELDDSALYLCASSLGRSEQYFGPGTRLTVT.

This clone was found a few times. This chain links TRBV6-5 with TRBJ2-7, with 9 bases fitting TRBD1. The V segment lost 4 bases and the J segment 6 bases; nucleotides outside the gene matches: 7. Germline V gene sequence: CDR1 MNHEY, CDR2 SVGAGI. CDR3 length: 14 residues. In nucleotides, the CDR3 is TGTGCCAGCAGTTTGCCGGGACAGGGTTCCGAGCAGTACTTC. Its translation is CASSLPGQGSEQYF.

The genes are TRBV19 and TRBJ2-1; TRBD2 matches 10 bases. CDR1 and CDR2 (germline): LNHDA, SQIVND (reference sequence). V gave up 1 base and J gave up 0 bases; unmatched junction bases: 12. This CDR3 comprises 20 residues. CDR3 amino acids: CASSIGTFLLAGGSYNEQFF. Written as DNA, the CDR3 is TGTGCCAGTAGTATAGGAACTTTTCTCTTAGCGGGGGGCTCCTACAATGAGCAGTTCTTC.

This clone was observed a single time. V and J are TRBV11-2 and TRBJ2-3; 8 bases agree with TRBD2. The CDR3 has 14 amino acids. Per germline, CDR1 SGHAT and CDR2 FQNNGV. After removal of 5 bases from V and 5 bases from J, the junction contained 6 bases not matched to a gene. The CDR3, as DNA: TGTGCCAGCAGCCCGGGGGGGCCAGGAGATACGCAGTATTTT. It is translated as CASSPGGPGDTQYF.

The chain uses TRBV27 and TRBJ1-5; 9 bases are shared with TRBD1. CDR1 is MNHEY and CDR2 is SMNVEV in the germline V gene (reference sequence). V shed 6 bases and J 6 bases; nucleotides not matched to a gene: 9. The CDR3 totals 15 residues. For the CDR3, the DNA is TGTGCCAGCAGCTCTGGACAGGGGAAGAGTCAGCCCCAGCATTTT. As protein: CASSSGQGKSQPQHF.

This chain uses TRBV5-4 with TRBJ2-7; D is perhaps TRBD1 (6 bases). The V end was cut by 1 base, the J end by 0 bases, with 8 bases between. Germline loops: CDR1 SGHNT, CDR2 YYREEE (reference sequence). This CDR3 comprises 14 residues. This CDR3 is CASSLRTVSYEQYF. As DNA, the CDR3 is TGTGCCAGCAGCTTGAGGACAGTCTCCTACGAGCAGTACTTC.

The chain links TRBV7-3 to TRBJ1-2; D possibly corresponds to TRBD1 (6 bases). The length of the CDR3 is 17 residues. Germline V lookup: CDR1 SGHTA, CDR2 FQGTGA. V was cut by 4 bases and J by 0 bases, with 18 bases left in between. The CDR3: CASSSKGGGPTNYGYTF. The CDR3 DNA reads TGTGCCAGCAGCTCAAAAGGGGGGGGACCCACTAACTATGGCTACACCTTC.

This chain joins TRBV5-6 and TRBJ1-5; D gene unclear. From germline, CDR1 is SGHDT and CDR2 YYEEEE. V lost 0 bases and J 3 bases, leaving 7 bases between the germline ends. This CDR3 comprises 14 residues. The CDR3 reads CASSLGPDNQPQHF. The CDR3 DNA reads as TGTGCCAGCAGCTTGGGGCCCGACAATCAGCCCCAGCATTTT. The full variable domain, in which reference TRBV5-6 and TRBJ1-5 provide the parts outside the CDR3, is DAGVTQSPTHLIKTRGQQVTLRCSPKSGHDTVSWYQQALGQGPQFIFQYYEEEERQRGNFPDRFSGHQFPNYSSELNVNALLLGDSALYLCASSLGPDNQPQHFGDGTRLSIL.